This entry concerns a single T cell receptor beta chain. Its antigen is undetermined. Clones were read by immunoSEQ multiplex PCR, and TCRdb kept only the in-frame ones, dropping some. The sample lists a few million clones, approximately 93% occurring once. J gave up 6 bases and V 3 bases, and 11 bases lay outside the gene matches. Germline CDR1 reads MGHDK; CDR2 reads SYGVNS. This CDR3 is built from 16 residues. These data come from a study of shared clonotypes between healthy human individuals. Study information: Three CD4 naive, three CD4 memory, two CD8 naive and one CD8 memory plate were used per donor. Study-wide results and caveats: Memory subsets generally showed lower estimated richness than naive subsets.

Donors had no recently reported acute infections or vaccinations and were HIV-negative. The genes are TRBV25-1 and TRBJ2-1; TRBD1 matches 7 bases. Specimen: naive CD4+ T cells from PBMCs. As to subset: CD45RA+ positively selected. The sequence came from a young man in good health. Some clones in this sample may be carry-over from other donors' samples. Here the CDR3 DNA reads TGTGCCAGCAGTGACCCCCACGGGACAGTACCCAATGAGCAGTTCTTC. Residues: CASSDPHGTVPNEQFF. Together with reference TRBV25-1 and TRBJ2-1, the CDR3 gives the full variable domain: EADIYQTPRYLVIGTGKKITLECSQTMGHDKMYWYQQDPGMELHLIHYSYGVNSTEKGDLSSESTVSRIRTEHFPLTLESARPSHTSQYLCASSDPHGTVPNEQFFGPGTRLTVL.